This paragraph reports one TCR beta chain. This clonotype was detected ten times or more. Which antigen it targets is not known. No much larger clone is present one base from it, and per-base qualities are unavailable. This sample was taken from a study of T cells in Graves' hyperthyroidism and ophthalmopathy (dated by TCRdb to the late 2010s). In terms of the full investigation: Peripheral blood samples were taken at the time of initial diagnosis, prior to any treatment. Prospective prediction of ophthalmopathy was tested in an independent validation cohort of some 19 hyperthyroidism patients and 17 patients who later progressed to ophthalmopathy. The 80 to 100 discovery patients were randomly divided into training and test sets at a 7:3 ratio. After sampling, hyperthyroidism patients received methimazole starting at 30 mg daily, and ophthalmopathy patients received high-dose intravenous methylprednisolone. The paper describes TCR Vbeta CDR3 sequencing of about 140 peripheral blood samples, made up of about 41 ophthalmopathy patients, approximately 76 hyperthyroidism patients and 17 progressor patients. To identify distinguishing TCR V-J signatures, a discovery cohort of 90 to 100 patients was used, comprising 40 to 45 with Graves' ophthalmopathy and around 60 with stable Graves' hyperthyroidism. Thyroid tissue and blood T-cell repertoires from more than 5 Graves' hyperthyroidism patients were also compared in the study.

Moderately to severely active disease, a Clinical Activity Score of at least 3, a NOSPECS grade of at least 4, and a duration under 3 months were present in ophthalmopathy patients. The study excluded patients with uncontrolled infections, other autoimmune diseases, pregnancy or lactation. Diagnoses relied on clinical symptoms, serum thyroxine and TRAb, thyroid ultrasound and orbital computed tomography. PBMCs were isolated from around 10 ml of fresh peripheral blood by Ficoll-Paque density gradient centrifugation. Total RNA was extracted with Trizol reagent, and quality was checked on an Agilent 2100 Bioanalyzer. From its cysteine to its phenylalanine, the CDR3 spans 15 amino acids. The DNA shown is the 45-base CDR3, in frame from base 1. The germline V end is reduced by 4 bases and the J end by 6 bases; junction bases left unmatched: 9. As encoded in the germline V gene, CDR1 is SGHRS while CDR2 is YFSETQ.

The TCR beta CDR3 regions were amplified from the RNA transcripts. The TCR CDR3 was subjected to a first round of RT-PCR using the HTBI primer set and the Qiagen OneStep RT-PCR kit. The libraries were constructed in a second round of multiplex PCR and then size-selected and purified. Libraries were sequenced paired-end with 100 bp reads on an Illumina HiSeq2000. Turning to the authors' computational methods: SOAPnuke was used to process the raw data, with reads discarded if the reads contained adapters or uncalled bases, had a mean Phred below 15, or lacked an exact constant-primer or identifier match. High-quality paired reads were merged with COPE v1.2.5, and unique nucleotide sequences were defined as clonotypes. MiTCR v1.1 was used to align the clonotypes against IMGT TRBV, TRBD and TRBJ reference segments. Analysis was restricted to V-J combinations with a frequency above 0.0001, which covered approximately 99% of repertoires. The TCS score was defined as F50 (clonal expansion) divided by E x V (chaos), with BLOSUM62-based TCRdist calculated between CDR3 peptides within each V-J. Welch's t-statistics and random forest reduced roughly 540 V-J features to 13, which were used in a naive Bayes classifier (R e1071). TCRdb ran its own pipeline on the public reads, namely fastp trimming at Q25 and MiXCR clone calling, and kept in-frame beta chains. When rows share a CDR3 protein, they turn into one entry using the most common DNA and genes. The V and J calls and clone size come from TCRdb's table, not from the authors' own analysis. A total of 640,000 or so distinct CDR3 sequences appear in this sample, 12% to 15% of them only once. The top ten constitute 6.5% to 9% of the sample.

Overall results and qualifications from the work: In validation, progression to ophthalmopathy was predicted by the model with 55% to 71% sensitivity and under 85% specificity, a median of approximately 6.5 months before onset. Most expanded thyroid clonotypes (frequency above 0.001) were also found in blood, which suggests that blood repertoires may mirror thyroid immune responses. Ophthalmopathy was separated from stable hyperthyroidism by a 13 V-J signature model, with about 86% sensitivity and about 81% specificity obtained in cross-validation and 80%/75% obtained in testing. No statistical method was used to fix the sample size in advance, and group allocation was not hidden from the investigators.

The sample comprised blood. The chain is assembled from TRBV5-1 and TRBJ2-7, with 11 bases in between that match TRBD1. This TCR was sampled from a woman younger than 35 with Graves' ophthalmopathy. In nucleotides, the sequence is TGCGCCAGCAGCAAGTGGGACAGGGGGATCGCCGAGCAGTACTTC. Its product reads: CASSKWDRGIAEQYF.